This passage covers 4 T cell receptor beta chains from one sample sequenced in a study of blood T cells in healthy people across ages. Through a sample-barcoded 5' primer and a J-beta primer mix, a second PCR was run for roughly 7 to 11 cycles. TCRdb reprocessed the 5' RACE reads with MiXCR, giving one entry per CDR3 protein. The repertoire holds 1.5 million to 2 million distinct CDR3 sequences, with under 30% as singletons. Sequenced sample: blood. These TCRs come from a woman aged 25-40 years in good health.

This clonotype was picked up a small number of times. J is TRBJ2-1 and V is TRBV4-1; 10 bases are shared with TRBD2. Germline CDR1 is MGHRA and CDR2 is YSYEKL. V shed 1 base, J shed 5 bases, and the junction held 5 bases outside the gene matches. CDR3 length: 16 amino acids. The DNA of the CDR3 is TGCGCCAGCAGCCAAGTAGCGGGGGGCCCAAACAATGAGCAGTTCTTC. It is translated as CASSQVAGGPNNEQFF.

This clonotype came up a few times. This chain links TRBV6-1 with TRBJ2-7, with no clear D. The CDR3 covers 13 residues. The germline gives CDR1 MNHNS, CDR2 SASEGT. Trimming left V 6 bases short and J 6 bases short, with 15 bases between. CDR3 DNA sequence: TGTGCCAGCAGGTCCCCTAGTCGTCTCGAGCAGTACTTC. Protein: CASRSPSRLEQYF.

This clonotype was observed at least ten times. The rearrangement links TRBV6-1 to TRBJ2-5; D is ambiguous. CDR1 MNHNS and CDR2 SASEGT come from the germline V gene. The V and J ends lost 6 bases and 1 base respectively, with 9 bases between them. CDR3 length equals 13 residues. The CDR3 sequence: CASRQRSQETQYF. Written as DNA, the CDR3 is TGTGCCAGCAGACAGAGATCCCAAGAGACCCAGTACTTC.

The DNA for the CDR3 is TGTGCCAGCAGCTCCCCCGGGCGAAACTACGAGCAGTACTTC. Residues: CASSSPGRNYEQYF. The chain links TRBV7-2 to TRBJ2-7; D is undetermined. Germline CDR1 SGHTA, CDR2 FQGNSA. Trimming pared 4 bases from V and 3 bases from J, leaving 13 bases between. The CDR3 length is 14 residues.